This T cell receptor (beta chain) was captured in a study of blood T cell repertoires in COVID-19. The wider study: The cDNA or gDNA used as material had been derived from T cells, B-cell-depleted T cells, or PBMCs.

The protocol was immunoSEQ multiplex PCR, while the TCRdb copy is restricted to in-frame clones and leaves out a portion. The data show about 120,000 clones, with approximately 80% seen just once and around 9.3% held by the top ten. The CDR3 is 16 amino acids. V lost 0 bases, J lost 2 bases, and 7 bases stayed unmatched. Looked up from germline, CDR1 is SEHNR and CDR2 is FQNEAQ (reference sequence). The source material was peripheral blood. The source is a human donor in a cohort sampled during active COVID-19. The V gene is TRBV7-9, the J gene TRBJ2-7; 7 positions agree with TRBD2. CDR3 region: CASSLAGRSGAYEQYF. The CDR3 DNA is TGTGCCAGCAGCTTAGCCGGGAGGTCTGGGGCCTACGAGCAGTACTTC.